These T cell receptor beta chains were read from a single sample in a study of CD8+ T cells in alopecia areata. TCRdb keeps only in-frame clones here, not all; method: immunoSEQ multiplex PCR. The sample carries 210,000 or so clones, roughly 66% recorded once. The sample here was CD4+ T cells sorted from blood, taken at approximately week 42, from a patient treated with tofacitinib. The receptors originated from a human donor with alopecia areata. Each CDR3 is given with its conserved first and last residue. The order of the fields is CDR3 DNA, CDR3 protein, J gene, D gene, clone size, V gene. The D gene is left open where the match is weak. Part of the rows lack a size; the others show once, few, many or a class for expanded clones.

CDR3 DNA: TGCGCCAGCAGCTTGGGGACGATCTTGTCTAGCACAGATACGCAGTATTTT
CDR3 protein: CASSLGTILSSTDTQYF
J gene: TRBJ2-3
D gene: NA
clone size: few
V gene: TRBV5-1

CDR3 DNA: TGCGCCAGCGCACCTCAGGGTAAAGGGAACAGGTGGTCCTACGATGAGCAGTTCTTC
CDR3 protein: CASAPQGKGNRWSYDEQFF
J gene: TRBJ2-1
D gene: NA
clone size: NA
V gene: TRBV5-1

CDR3 DNA: TGTGCCAGCAGCGTATCAGGGTGGGTCCAAGAGACCCAGTACTTC
CDR3 protein: CASSVSGWVQETQYF
J gene: TRBJ2-5
D gene: NA
clone size: NA
V gene: TRBV9

CDR3 DNA: TGCGCCAGCAGCTTGGAGGTGATCCGGAATTCACCCCTCCACTTT
CDR3 protein: CASSLEVIRNSPLHF
J gene: TRBJ1-6
D gene: NA
clone size: NA
V gene: TRBV5-1

CDR3 DNA: TGTGCCAGTGGGACAGGGGCCTGGGAGCTGTTTTTT
CDR3 protein: CASGTGAWELFF
J gene: TRBJ2-2
D gene: TRBD1
clone size: few
V gene: TRBV19

CDR3 DNA: TGTGCCAGCTCACCACTCGGGGACAGGGCTGAAGCTTTCTTT
CDR3 protein: CASSPLGDRAEAFF
J gene: TRBJ1-1
D gene: TRBD1
clone size: NA
V gene: TRBV18

CDR3 DNA: TGTGCCAGCAGCTTAGCTCGGGAGACCCAGTACTTC
CDR3 protein: CASSLARETQYF
J gene: TRBJ2-5
D gene: NA
clone size: NA
V gene: TRBV13

CDR3 DNA: TGTGCCAGCATTAAGGGGAACTATGGCTACACCTTC
CDR3 protein: CASIKGNYGYTF
J gene: TRBJ1-2
D gene: NA
clone size: once
V gene: TRBV6-1

CDR3 DNA: TGCGCCAGCAGCTTGGGAAGGGGGTACAATGAGCAGTTCTTC
CDR3 protein: CASSLGRGYNEQFF
J gene: TRBJ2-1
D gene: NA
clone size: NA
V gene: TRBV5-1

CDR3 DNA: TGCAGCGCCTCCGCAGGGGGCATAGACGGCCACACCTTC
CDR3 protein: CSASAGGIDGHTF
J gene: TRBJ1-2
D gene: TRBD1
clone size: NA
V gene: TRBV29-1

CDR3 DNA: TGTGCCAGCAGCCTACAGCCAACTAGCGCGGAGACCCAGTACTTC
CDR3 protein: CASSLQPTSAETQYF
J gene: TRBJ2-5
D gene: TRBD2
clone size: NA
V gene: TRBV7-3

CDR3 DNA: TGTGCCAGCTCACCTATGGAGTTTGGCGAGCAGTACTTC
CDR3 protein: CASSPMEFGEQYF
J gene: TRBJ2-7
D gene: NA
clone size: NA
V gene: TRBV18

CDR3 DNA: TGCGCCAGCAGCGAAAGGACAGGGACTGTCCCCGGGGAGCTGTTTTTT
CDR3 protein: CASSERTGTVPGELFF
J gene: TRBJ2-2
D gene: TRBD1
clone size: NA
V gene: TRBV5-1

CDR3 DNA: TGTGCCAGCATTCGAGCGGGGGGCCTAAGGGAGCGCGAGCAGTACTTC
CDR3 protein: CASIRAGGLREREQYF
J gene: TRBJ2-7
D gene: TRBD2
clone size: NA
V gene: TRBV2

CDR3 DNA: TGCGCCAGCAGCTTGGAAGTGAGCTCCTACGAGCAGTACTTC
CDR3 protein: CASSLEVSSYEQYF
J gene: TRBJ2-7
D gene: NA
clone size: NA
V gene: TRBV5-1

CDR3 DNA: TGTGCCAGCAGGAACATTGCGGTCGCAGAGCTCAATCTATACGAGCAGTACTTC
CDR3 protein: CASRNIAVAELNLYEQYF
J gene: TRBJ2-7
D gene: NA
clone size: NA
V gene: TRBV7-8

CDR3 DNA: TGCAGCGTTGAATTACAGTCGGCCATGAACACTGAAGCTTTCTTT
CDR3 protein: CSVELQSAMNTEAFF
J gene: TRBJ1-1
D gene: NA
clone size: few
V gene: TRBV29-1

CDR3 DNA: TGCGCCAGCAGCCAAAGAACAGGGAGTAATCCGAACACTGGAGCTTTCTTT
CDR3 protein: CASSQRTGSNPNTGAFF
J gene: TRBJ1-1
D gene: NA
clone size: NA
V gene: TRBV5-1

CDR3 DNA: TGTGCCAGTAGTATAGAGTATCAGCCCCAGCATTTT
CDR3 protein: CASSIEYQPQHF
J gene: TRBJ1-5
D gene: NA
clone size: few
V gene: TRBV19

CDR3 DNA: TGCAGCGCTCTTCGGGACTCCTACGAGCAGTACTTC
CDR3 protein: CSALRDSYEQYF
J gene: TRBJ2-7
D gene: NA
clone size: NA
V gene: TRBV29-1

CDR3 DNA: TGTGCCTGGTCCGGGGACAGGGTGAACGGGGCCAACGTCCTGACTTTC
CDR3 protein: CAWSGDRVNGANVLTF
J gene: TRBJ2-6
D gene: TRBD1
clone size: NA
V gene: TRBV30

CDR3 DNA: TGTGCCATCGACGGGACAGGGAACTACGAGCAGTACTTC
CDR3 protein: CAIDGTGNYEQYF
J gene: TRBJ2-7
D gene: TRBD1
clone size: NA
V gene: TRBV10-3

CDR3 DNA: TGCAGCGTCCCTGGGCGGCAGAGGGGCTACACCTTC
CDR3 protein: CSVPGRQRGYTF
J gene: TRBJ1-2
D gene: NA
clone size: NA
V gene: TRBV29-1

CDR3 DNA: TGTGCCATCAGTGAGGTCCCGGCAAGCAGCACAGATACGCAGTATTTT
CDR3 protein: CAISEVPASSTDTQYF
J gene: TRBJ2-3
D gene: NA
clone size: few
V gene: TRBV10-3

CDR3 DNA: TGTGCCACCAGCACCGGGACAGGGGGTAACCAAGAGACCCAGTACTTC
CDR3 protein: CATSTGTGGNQETQYF
J gene: TRBJ2-5
D gene: TRBD1
clone size: NA
V gene: TRBV15

CDR3 DNA: TGTGCCAGCAGTGATCTAGCGGGGGGGCCCAGTACGCAGTATTTT
CDR3 protein: CASSDLAGGPSTQYF
J gene: TRBJ2-3
D gene: TRBD2
clone size: NA
V gene: TRBV6-1

CDR3 DNA: TGTGCCAGCAGCTCAGAGGGTGGGGGAACCGGTGAAAAACTGTTTTTT
CDR3 protein: CASSSEGGGTGEKLFF
J gene: TRBJ1-4
D gene: NA
clone size: NA
V gene: TRBV9

CDR3 DNA: TGCGCCAGCAGCCCCCCCCTCGGGGACACTGAAGCTTTCTTT
CDR3 protein: CASSPPLGDTEAFF
J gene: TRBJ1-1
D gene: NA
clone size: NA
V gene: TRBV5-1

CDR3 DNA: TGTGCCACCAGCACTTATAGCGGGGGGGCTGGCGAGCAGTACTTC
CDR3 protein: CATSTYSGGAGEQYF
J gene: TRBJ2-7
D gene: TRBD2
clone size: NA
V gene: TRBV15

CDR3 DNA: TGCAGCGTTGGAGACTCCTACGAGCAGTACTTC
CDR3 protein: CSVGDSYEQYF
J gene: TRBJ2-7
D gene: NA
clone size: NA
V gene: TRBV29-1

CDR3 DNA: TGCAGCGTTGGAGCCGGAGACTATGGCTACACCTTC
CDR3 protein: CSVGAGDYGYTF
J gene: TRBJ1-2
D gene: NA
clone size: NA
V gene: TRBV29-1

CDR3 DNA: TGCGCCAGCAGCCAAGATCCCAGACAGGGAAATGAAAAACTGTTTTTT
CDR3 protein: CASSQDPRQGNEKLFF
J gene: TRBJ1-4
D gene: TRBD1
clone size: NA
V gene: TRBV4-3

CDR3 DNA: TGTGCCAGCAGCCTCTGGGGTCAGGAGAATTCACCCCTCCACTTT
CDR3 protein: CASSLWGQENSPLHF
J gene: TRBJ1-6
D gene: NA
clone size: NA
V gene: TRBV7-2

CDR3 DNA: TGCAGCGTGGGACTTCCGAACACTGAAGCTTTCTTT
CDR3 protein: CSVGLPNTEAFF
J gene: TRBJ1-1
D gene: NA
clone size: NA
V gene: TRBV29-1

CDR3 DNA: TGTGCCAGCAGTGACGGGATCTATGGCTACACCTTC
CDR3 protein: CASSDGIYGYTF
J gene: TRBJ1-2
D gene: NA
clone size: NA
V gene: TRBV2

CDR3 DNA: TGTGCCACCAGCAAGCTGGGACAGGGCAATCAGCCCCAGCATTTT
CDR3 protein: CATSKLGQGNQPQHF
J gene: TRBJ1-5
D gene: TRBD1
clone size: NA
V gene: TRBV15

CDR3 DNA: TGTGCCAGCAGAGAATGGACAGGGGATAGCAATCAGCCCCAGCATTTT
CDR3 protein: CASREWTGDSNQPQHF
J gene: TRBJ1-5
D gene: TRBD1
clone size: NA
V gene: TRBV2

CDR3 DNA: TGTGCCAGCAGTCCAATGGGGGACAGGGGAAACACAGATACGCAGTATTTT
CDR3 protein: CASSPMGDRGNTDTQYF
J gene: TRBJ2-3
D gene: TRBD1
clone size: NA
V gene: TRBV27

CDR3 DNA: TGCAGTGCTACCACAGGCTATGGCTACACCTTC
CDR3 protein: CSATTGYGYTF
J gene: TRBJ1-2
D gene: NA
clone size: NA
V gene: TRBV20-1

CDR3 DNA: TGTGCCAGCAGCTATGACGGGACTAGCGGGGAGACCCAGTACTTC
CDR3 protein: CASSYDGTSGETQYF
J gene: TRBJ2-5
D gene: TRBD2
clone size: NA
V gene: TRBV5-6

CDR3 DNA: TGTGCCACCAGCAGAGATTTCGCAGGGGCGGTGAACACTGAAGCTTTCTTT
CDR3 protein: CATSRDFAGAVNTEAFF
J gene: TRBJ1-1
D gene: NA
clone size: few
V gene: TRBV15

CDR3 DNA: TGTGCCAGCAGTTGGATAGGGATGGGTGGCTACACCTTC
CDR3 protein: CASSWIGMGGYTF
J gene: TRBJ1-2
D gene: NA
clone size: few
V gene: TRBV27

CDR3 DNA: TGTGCCAGCAGTGGGACAGCTAACAATCAGCCCCAGCATTTT
CDR3 protein: CASSGTANNQPQHF
J gene: TRBJ1-5
D gene: NA
clone size: NA
V gene: TRBV6-1

CDR3 DNA: TGCGCCAGCAGCCAAGTAATTCACACCGGGGAGCTGTTTTTT
CDR3 protein: CASSQVIHTGELFF
J gene: TRBJ2-2
D gene: NA
clone size: NA
V gene: TRBV4-3

CDR3 DNA: TGTGCCAGCAGTTTACTGACGCGGACAGACATTAATGAAAAACTGTTTTTT
CDR3 protein: CASSLLTRTDINEKLFF
J gene: TRBJ1-4
D gene: NA
clone size: few
V gene: TRBV28

CDR3 DNA: TGTGCCAGCAGCTTAAGTGAAGAGACCCAGTACTTC
CDR3 protein: CASSLSEETQYF
J gene: TRBJ2-5
D gene: NA
clone size: NA
V gene: TRBV7-6

CDR3 DNA: TGTGCCTGGAGTGTTGGGGGTAGCAATCAGCCCCAGCATTTT
CDR3 protein: CAWSVGGSNQPQHF
J gene: TRBJ1-5
D gene: NA
clone size: few
V gene: TRBV30

CDR3 DNA: TGCAGCGTTGAAGATCAGGAAGGCAGGGGGGATACGCAGTATTTT
CDR3 protein: CSVEDQEGRGDTQYF
J gene: TRBJ2-3
D gene: TRBD1
clone size: NA
V gene: TRBV29-1

CDR3 DNA: TGTGCCTGGAGTCGCAGGGGGACCTACGAGCAGTACTTC
CDR3 protein: CAWSRRGTYEQYF
J gene: TRBJ2-7
D gene: TRBD1
clone size: NA
V gene: TRBV30